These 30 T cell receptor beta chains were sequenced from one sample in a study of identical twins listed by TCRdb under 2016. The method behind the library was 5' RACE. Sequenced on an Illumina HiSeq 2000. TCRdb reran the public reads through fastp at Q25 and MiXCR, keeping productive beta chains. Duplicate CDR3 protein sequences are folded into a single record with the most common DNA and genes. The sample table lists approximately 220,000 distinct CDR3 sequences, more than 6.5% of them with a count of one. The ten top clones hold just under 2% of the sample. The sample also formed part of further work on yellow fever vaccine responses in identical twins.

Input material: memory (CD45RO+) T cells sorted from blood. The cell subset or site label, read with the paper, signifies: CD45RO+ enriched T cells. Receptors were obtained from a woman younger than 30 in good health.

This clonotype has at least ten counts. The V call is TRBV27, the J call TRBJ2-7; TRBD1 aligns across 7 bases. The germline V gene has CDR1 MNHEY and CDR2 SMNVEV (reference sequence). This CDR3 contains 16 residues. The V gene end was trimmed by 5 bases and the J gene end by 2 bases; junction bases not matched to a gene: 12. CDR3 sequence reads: CASSPDNRGYPYEQYF. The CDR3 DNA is TGTGCCAGCAGTCCGGATAACAGGGGTTATCCCTACGAGCAGTACTTC.

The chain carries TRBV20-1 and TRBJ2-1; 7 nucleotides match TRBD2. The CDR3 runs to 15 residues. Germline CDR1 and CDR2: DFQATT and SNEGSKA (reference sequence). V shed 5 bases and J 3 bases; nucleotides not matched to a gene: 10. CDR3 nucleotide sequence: TGCAGTGCTCGGAGATTTGGGACTAACTACAATGAGCAGTTCTTC. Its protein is CSARRFGTNYNEQFF.

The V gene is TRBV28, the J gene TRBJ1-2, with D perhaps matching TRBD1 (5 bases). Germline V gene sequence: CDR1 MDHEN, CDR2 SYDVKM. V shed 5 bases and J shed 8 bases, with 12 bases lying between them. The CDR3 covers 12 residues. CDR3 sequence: CASSPGTRGYTF. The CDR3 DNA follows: TGTGCCAGCAGTCCCGGGACTAGAGGCTACACCTTC.

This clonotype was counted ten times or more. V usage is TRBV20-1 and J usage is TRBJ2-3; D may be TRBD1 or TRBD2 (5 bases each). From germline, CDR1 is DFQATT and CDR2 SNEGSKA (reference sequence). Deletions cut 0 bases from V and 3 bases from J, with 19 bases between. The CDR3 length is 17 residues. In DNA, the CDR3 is TGCAGTGCTAGAGATAGTGGTCGGGGCAGTTCAACAGATACGCAGTATTTT. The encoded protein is CSARDSGRGSSTDTQYF.

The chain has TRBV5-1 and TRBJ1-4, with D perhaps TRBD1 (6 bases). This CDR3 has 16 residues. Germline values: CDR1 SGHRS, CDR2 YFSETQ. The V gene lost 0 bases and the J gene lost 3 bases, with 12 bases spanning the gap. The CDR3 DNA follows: TGCGCCAGCAGCTTGGTGGGGGGGCCGTCTAATGAAAAACTGTTTTTT. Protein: CASSLVGGPSNEKLFF. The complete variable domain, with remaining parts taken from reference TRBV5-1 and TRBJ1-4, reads KAGVTQTPRYLIKTRGQQVTLSCSPISGHRSVSWYQQTPGQGLQFLFEYFSETQRNKGNFPGRFSGRQFSNSRSEMNVSTLELGDSALYLCASSLVGGPSNEKLFFGSGTQLSVL.

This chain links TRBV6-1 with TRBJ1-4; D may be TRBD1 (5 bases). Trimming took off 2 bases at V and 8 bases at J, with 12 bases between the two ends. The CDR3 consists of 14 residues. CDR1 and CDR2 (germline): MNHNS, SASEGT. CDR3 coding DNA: TGTGCCAGCAGTGAACTGGGGACGAGAGAAAAACTGTTTTTT. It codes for CASSELGTREKLFF.

Here the CDR3 reads CSARLQGAGYTF. Here the CDR3 DNA reads TGCAGTGCTAGATTACAGGGGGCTGGCTACACCTTC. The chain links TRBV20-1 to TRBJ1-2, with TRBD1 identical over 9 bases. The germline CDR1 and CDR2 sequences are DFQATT and SNEGSKA (reference sequence). J was trimmed by 7 bases and V by 2 bases; bases with no gene match: 2. The CDR3 totals 12 residues.

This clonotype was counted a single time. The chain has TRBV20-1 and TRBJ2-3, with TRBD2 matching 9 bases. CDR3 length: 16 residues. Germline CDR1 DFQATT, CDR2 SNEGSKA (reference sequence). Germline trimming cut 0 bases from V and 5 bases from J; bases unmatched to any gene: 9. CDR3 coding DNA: TGCAGTGCTAGAGAAAGTAGCGGGGGCTCTCTAGATACGCAGTATTTT. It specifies CSARESSGGSLDTQYF.

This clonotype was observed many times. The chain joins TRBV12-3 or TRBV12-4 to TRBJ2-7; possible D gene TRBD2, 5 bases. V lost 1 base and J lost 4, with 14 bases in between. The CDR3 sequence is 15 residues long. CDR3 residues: CASSLDNSRRYEQYF. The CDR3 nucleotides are TGTGCCAGCAGTTTAGATAACTCCCGGAGGTACGAGCAGTACTTC.

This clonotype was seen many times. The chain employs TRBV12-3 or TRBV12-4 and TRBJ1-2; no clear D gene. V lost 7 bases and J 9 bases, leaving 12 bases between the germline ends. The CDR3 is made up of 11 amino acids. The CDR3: CASTLGGSYTF. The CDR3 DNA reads TGTGCCAGCACCCTAGGAGGGAGCTACACCTTC.

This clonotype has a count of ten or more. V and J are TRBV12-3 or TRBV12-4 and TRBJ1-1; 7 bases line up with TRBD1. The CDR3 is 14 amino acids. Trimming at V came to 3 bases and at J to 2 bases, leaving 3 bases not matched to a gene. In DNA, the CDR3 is TGTGCCAGCAGTTTGGCAGGGGGAAACACTGAAGCTTTCTTT. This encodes CASSLAGGNTEAFF.

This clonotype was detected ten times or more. CDR3 in amino acids: CASRRRQGKSSYNEQFF. The CDR3 region has the DNA TGTGCCAGCAGACGCAGACAGGGAAAGAGCTCCTACAATGAGCAGTTCTTC. This chain links TRBV12-3 or TRBV12-4 with TRBJ2-1; 7 positions match TRBD1. The CDR3 has 17 amino acids. The V segment lost 6 bases and the J segment 0 bases; nucleotides outside the gene matches: 11.

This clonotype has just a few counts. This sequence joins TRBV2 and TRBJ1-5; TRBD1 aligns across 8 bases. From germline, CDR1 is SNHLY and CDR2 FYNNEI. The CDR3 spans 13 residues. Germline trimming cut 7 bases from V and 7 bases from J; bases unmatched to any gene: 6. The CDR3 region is CASKDRAGQPQHF. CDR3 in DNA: TGTGCCAGCAAGGACAGGGCGGGACAGCCCCAGCATTTT.

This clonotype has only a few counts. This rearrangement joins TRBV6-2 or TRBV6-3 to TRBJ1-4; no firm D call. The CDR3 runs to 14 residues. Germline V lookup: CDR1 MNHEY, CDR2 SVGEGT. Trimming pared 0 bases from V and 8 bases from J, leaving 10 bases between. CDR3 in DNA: TGTGCCAGCAGTTACTCAAGGACCTCCGAAAAACTGTTTTTT. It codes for CASSYSRTSEKLFF.

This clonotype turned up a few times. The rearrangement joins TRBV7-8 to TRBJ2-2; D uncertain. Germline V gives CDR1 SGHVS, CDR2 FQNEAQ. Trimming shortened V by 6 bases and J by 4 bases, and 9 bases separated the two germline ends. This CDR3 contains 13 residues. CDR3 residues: CASSQKATGELFF. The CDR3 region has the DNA TGTGCCAGCAGTCAGAAGGCCACCGGGGAGCTGTTTTTT. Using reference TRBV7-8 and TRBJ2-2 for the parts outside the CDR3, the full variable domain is GAGVSQSPRYKVAKRGQDVALRCDPISGHVSLFWYQQALGQGPEFLTYFQNEAQLDKSGLPSDRFFAERPEGSVSTLKIQRTQQEDSAVYLCASSQKATGELFFGEGSRLTVL.

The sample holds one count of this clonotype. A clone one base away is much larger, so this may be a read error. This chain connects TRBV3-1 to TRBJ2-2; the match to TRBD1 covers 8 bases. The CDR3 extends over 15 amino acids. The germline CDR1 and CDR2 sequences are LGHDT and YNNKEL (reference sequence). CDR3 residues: CASCQGQGNTGELFF. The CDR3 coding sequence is TGTGCCAGCTGCCAAGGACAGGGCAACACCGGGGAGCTGTTTTTT.

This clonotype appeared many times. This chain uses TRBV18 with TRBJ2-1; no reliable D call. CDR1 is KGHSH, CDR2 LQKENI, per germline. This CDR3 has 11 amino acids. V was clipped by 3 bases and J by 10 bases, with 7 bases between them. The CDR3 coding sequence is TGTGCCAGCTCACCCCAGGACGAGCAGTTCTTC. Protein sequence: CASSPQDEQFF.

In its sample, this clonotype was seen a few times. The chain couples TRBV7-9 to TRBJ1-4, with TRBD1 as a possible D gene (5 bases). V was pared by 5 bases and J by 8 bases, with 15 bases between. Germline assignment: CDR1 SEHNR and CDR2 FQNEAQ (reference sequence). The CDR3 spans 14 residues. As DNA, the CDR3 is TGTGCCAGCAGCCCGGGGCAGGTAGCAGAAAAACTGTTTTTT. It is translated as CASSPGQVAEKLFF. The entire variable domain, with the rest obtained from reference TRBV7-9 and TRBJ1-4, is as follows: DTGVSQNPRHKITKRGQNVTFRCDPISEHNRLYWYRQTLGQGPEFLTYFQNEAQLEKSRLLSDRFSAERPKGSFSTLEIQRTEQGDSAMYLCASSPGQVAEKLFFGSGTQLSVL.

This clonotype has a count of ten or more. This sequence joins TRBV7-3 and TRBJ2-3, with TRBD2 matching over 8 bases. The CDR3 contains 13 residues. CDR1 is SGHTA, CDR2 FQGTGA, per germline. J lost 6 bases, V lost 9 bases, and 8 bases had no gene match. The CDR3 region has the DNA TGTGCCAGTGGAAAACTAGCGGCGGATACGCAGTATTTT. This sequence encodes CASGKLAADTQYF. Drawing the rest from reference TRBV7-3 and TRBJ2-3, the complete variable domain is GAGVSQTPSNKVTEKGKYVELRCDPISGHTALYWYRQSLGQGPEFLIYFQGTGAADDSGLPNDRFFAVRPEGSVSTLKIQRTERGDSAVYLCASGKLAADTQYFGPGTRLTVL.

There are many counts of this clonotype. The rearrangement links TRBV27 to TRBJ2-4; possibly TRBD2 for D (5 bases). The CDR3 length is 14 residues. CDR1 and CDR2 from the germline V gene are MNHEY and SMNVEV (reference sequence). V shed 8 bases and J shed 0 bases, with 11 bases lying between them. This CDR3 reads CASSGNVAKNIQYF. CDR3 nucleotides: TGTGCCAGCTCGGGGAACGTAGCCAAAAACATTCAGTACTTC.

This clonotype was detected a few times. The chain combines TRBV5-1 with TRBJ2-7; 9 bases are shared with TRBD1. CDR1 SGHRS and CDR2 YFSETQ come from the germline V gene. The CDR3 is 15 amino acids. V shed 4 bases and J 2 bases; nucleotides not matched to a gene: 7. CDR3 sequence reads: CASSATGTGTYEQYF. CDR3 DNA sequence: TGCGCCAGCAGCGCGACCGGGACAGGGACCTACGAGCAGTACTTC.

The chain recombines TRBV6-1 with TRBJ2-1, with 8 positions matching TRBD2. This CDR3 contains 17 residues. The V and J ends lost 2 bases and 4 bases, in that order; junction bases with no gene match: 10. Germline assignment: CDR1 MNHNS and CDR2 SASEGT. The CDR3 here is CASSESGTRPPYNEQFF. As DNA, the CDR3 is TGTGCCAGCAGTGAATCGGGGACTAGGCCCCCTTACAATGAGCAGTTCTTC.

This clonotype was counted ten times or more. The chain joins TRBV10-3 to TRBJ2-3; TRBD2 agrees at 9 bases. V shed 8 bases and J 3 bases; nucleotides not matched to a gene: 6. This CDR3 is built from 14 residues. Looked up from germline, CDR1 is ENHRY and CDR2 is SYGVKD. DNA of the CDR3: TGTGCCATCTCTGGTAGCGGGGGAACAGATACGCAGTATTTT. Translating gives CAISGSGGTDTQYF.

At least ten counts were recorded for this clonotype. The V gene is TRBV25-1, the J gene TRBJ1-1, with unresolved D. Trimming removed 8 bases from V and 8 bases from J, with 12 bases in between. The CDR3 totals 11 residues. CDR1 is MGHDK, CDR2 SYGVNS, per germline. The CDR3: CASRGPIEAFF. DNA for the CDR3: TGTGCCAGCCGAGGACCAATCGAAGCTTTCTTT.

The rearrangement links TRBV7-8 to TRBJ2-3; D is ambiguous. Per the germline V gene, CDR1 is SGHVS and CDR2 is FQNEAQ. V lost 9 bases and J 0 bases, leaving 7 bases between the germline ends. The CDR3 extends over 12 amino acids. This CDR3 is CASFSSTDTQYF. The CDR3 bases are TGTGCCAGTTTTAGTAGCACAGATACGCAGTATTTT.

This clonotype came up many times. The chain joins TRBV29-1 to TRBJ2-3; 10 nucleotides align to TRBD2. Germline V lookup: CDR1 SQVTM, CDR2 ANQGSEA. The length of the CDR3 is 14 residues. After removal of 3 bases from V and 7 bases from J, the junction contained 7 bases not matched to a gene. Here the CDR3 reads CSVEGLAGGYTQYF. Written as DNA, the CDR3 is TGCAGCGTTGAGGGATTAGCGGGAGGTTATACGCAGTATTTT.

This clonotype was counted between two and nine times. The CDR3 loop reads CASSLEGTSGSSEQFF. CDR3 nucleotide sequence: TGTGCCAGCAGCTTAGAGGGGACTAGCGGGAGTTCGGAGCAGTTCTTC. J is TRBJ2-1 and V is TRBV7-2; 14 bases are shared with TRBD2. J lost 10 bases, V lost 1 base, and 6 bases had no gene match. This CDR3 is built from 16 residues. Germline CDR1 is SGHTA and CDR2 is FQGNSA.

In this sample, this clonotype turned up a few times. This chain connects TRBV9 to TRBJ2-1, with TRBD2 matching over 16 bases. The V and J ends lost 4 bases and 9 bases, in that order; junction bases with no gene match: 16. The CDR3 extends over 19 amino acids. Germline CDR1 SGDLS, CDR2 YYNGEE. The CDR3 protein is CASSSLSRGLAGGHGEQFF. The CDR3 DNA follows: TGTGCCAGCAGCTCCCTTTCTCGGGGACTAGCGGGGGGGCACGGTGAGCAGTTCTTC.

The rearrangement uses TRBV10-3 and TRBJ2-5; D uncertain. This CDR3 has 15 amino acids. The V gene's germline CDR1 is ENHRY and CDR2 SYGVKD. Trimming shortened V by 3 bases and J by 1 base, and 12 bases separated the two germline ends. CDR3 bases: TGTGCCATCAGTGACCCCTCGGCGCCCCAAGAGACCCAGTACTTC. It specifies CAISDPSAPQETQYF.

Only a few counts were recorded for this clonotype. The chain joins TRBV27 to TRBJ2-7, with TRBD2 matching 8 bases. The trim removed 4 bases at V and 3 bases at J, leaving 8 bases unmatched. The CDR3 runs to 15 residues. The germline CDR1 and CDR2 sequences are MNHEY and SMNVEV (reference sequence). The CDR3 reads CASSSYSGNHYEQYF. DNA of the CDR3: TGTGCCAGCAGTTCCTATAGCGGGAACCACTACGAGCAGTACTTC.